This entry lists 8 T cell receptor beta chains sequenced from one sample in a study of T cells in Graves' hyperthyroidism and ophthalmopathy. Amplified TCR beta CDR3 regions derived from RNA transcripts. TCR CDR3 regions were first amplified by RT-PCR with HTBI primers. TCRdb re-called the multiplex PCR reads through MiXCR, storing one row per CDR3 protein. Of 750,000 to 900,000 distinct CDR3 sequences listed, about 38% are singletons. The sequencing sample was made of blood. Every receptor here comes from a man aged 18 to 30 with Graves' hyperthyroidism.

V is TRBV5-6 and J is TRBJ1-4, with 9 bases lining up with TRBD1. The CDR3 contains 15 residues. V shed 4 bases, J shed 8 bases, and the junction held 9 bases outside the gene matches. Germline CDR1 SGHDT, CDR2 YYEEEE. As DNA, the CDR3 is TGTGCCAGCAGCGACCGCGGGACAGGGAACGAAAAACTGTTTTTT. Translated: CASSDRGTGNEKLFF.

This clonotype was counted at least ten times. The V call is TRBV15, the J call TRBJ2-6; a weak D match, TRBD1 (5 bases). This CDR3 region has 18 residues. The germline V gene has CDR1 LNHNV and CDR2 YYDKDF (reference sequence). The V end lost 6 bases, the J end lost 0 bases, and 18 bases lay between the germline ends. CDR3 sequence reads: CATSPRVITSSGANVLTF. CDR3 nucleotides: TGTGCCACCAGTCCCAGGGTGATTACAAGCTCTGGGGCCAACGTCCTGACTTTC.

This clonotype was counted between two and nine times. The chain is built from TRBV20-1 and TRBJ2-7, with TRBD2 matching 9 bases. The CDR3 has 15 residues. Germline CDR1 and CDR2: DFQATT and SNEGSKA (reference sequence). V lost 3 bases, J lost 4 bases, and 10 bases stayed unmatched. For the CDR3, the DNA is TGCAGTGCTAGCCCCTTGAGCGGGGGGAGTTACGAGCAGTACTTC. Translating gives CSASPLSGGSYEQYF.

V is TRBV6-6 and J is TRBJ2-7; TRBD1 matches at 8 bases. Per germline, CDR1 MNHNY and CDR2 SVGAGI (reference sequence). This CDR3 has 13 amino acids. Trimming cost V 7 bases and J 2 bases; bases outside gene matches: 4. The CDR3 region has the DNA TGTGCCAGCATCCCACAGGGGGCCTACGAGCAGTACTTC. Its translation is CASIPQGAYEQYF.

The chain is built from TRBV5-6 and TRBJ1-1; D gene uncertain. The germline gives CDR1 SGHDT, CDR2 YYEEEE. The CDR3 length is 12 residues. The V end was cut by 2 bases, the J end by 4 bases, with 6 bases between. The CDR3 sequence is CASSFYTTEAFF. The CDR3 bases are TGTGCCAGCAGCTTCTATACCACTGAAGCTTTCTTT.

This clonotype was recorded at least ten times. This sequence joins TRBV10-3 and TRBJ1-4; D gene ambiguous. The CDR3 is 14 amino acids. The V gene lost 3 bases and the J gene lost 1 base, with 6 bases spanning the gap. Germline V CDR1 and CDR2: ENHRY, SYGVKD. The CDR3 sequence: CAISEVRTNEKLFF. The CDR3 DNA reads TGTGCCATCAGTGAAGTCAGAACTAATGAAAAACTGTTTTTT.

Comments on this clonotype: A much larger clone sits a single nucleotide away, making a read error possible. The V call is TRBV5-1, the J call TRBJ1-1; no firm D call. Per the germline V gene, CDR1 is SGHRS and CDR2 is YFSETQ. Trimming pared 4 bases from V and 8 bases from J, leaving 15 bases between. The CDR3 has 13 amino acids. The CDR3 is CASSLRTGEEAFF. The CDR3 DNA reads as TGCGCCAGCAGCCTCCGTACTGGAGAGGAAGCTTTCTTT. The entire variable domain, with the rest obtained from reference TRBV5-1 and TRBJ1-1, is as follows: KAGVTQTPRYLIKTRGQQVTLSCSPISGHRSVSWYQQTPGQGLQFLFEYFSETQRNKGNFPGRFSGRQFSNSRSEMNVSTLELGDSALYLCASSLRTGEEAFFGQGTRLTVV.

The chain combines TRBV7-2 with TRBJ2-6; D may match TRBD1 or TRBD2 (5 bases each). CDR1 is SGHTA and CDR2 is FQGNSA in the germline V gene. V dropped 8 bases and J dropped 0 bases, with 20 bases sitting between them. This CDR3 region has 18 residues. The CDR3 region is CASGWGTVLRSGANVLTF. DNA of the CDR3: TGTGCCAGCGGATGGGGGACGGTTCTTCGCTCTGGGGCCAACGTCCTGACTTTC. The variable domain in full, completed from reference TRBV7-2 and TRBJ2-6, reads GAGVSQSPSNKVTEKGKDVELRCDPISGHTALYWYRQSLGQGLEFLIYFQGNSAPDKSGLPSDRFSAERTGGSVSTLTIQRTQQEDSAVYLCASGWGTVLRSGANVLTFGAGSRLTVL.